These 4 T cell receptor beta chains share one sample of origin, sequenced in a study of T cell responses to AZD1222 COVID-19 vaccine. Sequencing was performed with immunoSEQ multiplex PCR; in TCRdb, only in-frame clones are kept and a portion is missing. The sample carries around 96,000 clones, 86% recorded once. Sequencing was performed on peripheral blood, taken 28 days after the second AZD1222 dose. The receptors originated from an adult who received the AZD1222 COVID-19 vaccine.

The chain has TRBV10-1 and TRBJ2-7, with D possibly TRBD2 on 6 matching bases. The germline V and J ends were trimmed by 3 bases and 3 bases, with 12 bases remaining between them. The CDR3 covers 14 residues. Germline loops: CDR1 WNHNN, CDR2 SYGVQD (reference sequence). The CDR3 bases are TGCGCCAGCAGTGACGGGGGAGTGGGCTACGAGCAGTACTTC. The encoded protein is CASSDGGVGYEQYF.

The chain links TRBV28 to TRBJ1-1; 7 bases fit TRBD1. The V and J ends lost 6 bases and 1 base, in that order; junction bases with no gene match: 8. The germline CDR1 and CDR2 sequences are MDHEN and SYDVKM. The CDR3 runs 15 residues. The chain's CDR3 is CASSEVRGTNTEAFF. Here the CDR3 DNA reads TGTGCCAGCAGCGAGGTCAGGGGGACGAACACTGAAGCTTTCTTT.

The gene calls are TRBV11-2 and TRBJ2-7; 7 bases are shared with TRBD1. The junction had 10 bases not matched to a gene; V was cut back by 3 bases and J by 5 bases. CDR1 and CDR2 from the germline V gene are SGHAT and FQNNGV. This CDR3 region has 15 residues. Written as DNA, the CDR3 is TGTGCCAGCAGCTTTCTCGACAGGGCTGTCAACGAGCAGTACTTC. It translates to CASSFLDRAVNEQYF.

This clone was seen once. The gene calls are TRBV12-5 and TRBJ1-3; 9 positions agree with TRBD1. This CDR3 contains 17 residues. Trimming removed 0 bases from V and 2 bases from J; junction bases left unmatched: 5. Germline CDR1 and CDR2: LGHNT and FRNRAP. The CDR3 nucleotides read TGTGCTAGTGGTTTGGTACTCGGGACAGGGACTGGAAACACCATATATTTT. It codes for CASGLVLGTGTGNTIYF.